Reported below is one T cell receptor (beta chain). Its antigen is not known. This entry belongs to a study of Tregs in tolerant kidney transplant recipients. Study conclusions and caveats: Findings come from small patient numbers and require larger validation.

Sequencing used immunoSEQ multiplex PCR; TCRdb keeps in-frame clones, though not all of them. The table records about 110,000 clones, about 90% of them present only once. This CDR3 region has 15 residues. The V and J ends lost 5 bases and 0 bases respectively, with 11 bases between them. Germline values: CDR1 SGHNT, CDR2 YENEEA. The sequence was collected from a human donor who received a combined kidney and bone marrow transplant. The rearrangement joins TRBV11-3 to TRBJ1-5; D remains unclear. Sequencing was performed on CD4+ T cells from blood, taken before the transplant. Written as DNA, the CDR3 is TGTGCCAGCAGCCCGGGTCCTCCTAGCAATCAGCCCCAGCATTTT. As protein: CASSPGPPSNQPQHF.